The 10 T cell receptor beta chains listed next were all sequenced from one sample in a study of cytomegalovirus exposure and HLA in healthy donors. The PCR employed 60 Vbeta primers together with 13 Jbeta primers. The data were produced by immunoSEQ multiplex PCR, yet TCRdb's version contains in-frame clones alone and is incomplete. The sample carries over 150,000 clones, nearly 80% recorded once. Material for sequencing was PBMCs. These receptors came from a man between 18 and 35 years old in good health and CMV-seropositive.

The genes are TRBV6-5 and TRBJ1-2; D unclear. The CDR3 has 15 residues. V was clipped by 6 bases and J by 3 bases, with 17 bases between them. Germline V CDR1 and CDR2: MNHEY, SVGAGI. The CDR3 is CASSRWTREDYGYTF. The CDR3 nucleotides read TGTGCCAGCAGCCGATGGACCCGGGAGGACTATGGCTACACCTTC.

This chain links TRBV29-1 with TRBJ2-2, with 9 bases fitting TRBD2. The CDR3 consists of 16 residues. CDR1 and CDR2 from the germline V gene are SQVTM and ANQGSEA. The V segment lost 6 bases and the J segment 5 bases; nucleotides outside the gene matches: 13. The CDR3 protein is CSVDIAGVGQTGELFF. DNA of the CDR3: TGCAGCGTCGATATAGCGGGAGTGGGTCAAACCGGGGAGCTGTTTTTT.

The chain has TRBV29-1 and TRBJ2-5; no reliable D call. V was pared by 8 bases and J by 5 bases, with 9 bases between. Per the germline V gene, CDR1 is SQVTM and CDR2 is ANQGSEA. The CDR3 is made up of 10 amino acids. CDR3: CSISQETQYF. In DNA, the CDR3 is TGCAGCATCTCCCAGGAGACCCAGTACTTC.

This sequence joins TRBV9 and TRBJ2-7, with TRBD2 as a possible D gene (6 bases). This CDR3 has 15 residues. Trimming cost V 3 bases and J 2 bases, with 15 bases left between them. The germline CDR1 and CDR2 sequences are SGDLS and YYNGEE. The CDR3 sequence: CASSALGDLAYEQYF. CDR3 DNA sequence: TGTGCCAGCAGCGCATTGGGGGACTTAGCCTACGAGCAGTACTTC.

The chain recombines TRBV18 with TRBJ1-1, with 7 bases that match TRBD1. Germline V gene data show CDR1 as KGHSH and CDR2 as LQKENI. The junction had 5 bases not matched to a gene; V was cut back by 3 bases and J by 4 bases. There are 14 residues in the CDR3. As DNA, the CDR3 is TGTGCCAGCTCACCTACAGGGGTTGTCACTGAAGCTTTCTTT. Translating it yields CASSPTGVVTEAFF.

The chain has TRBV5-4 and TRBJ2-5, with 9 bases identical to TRBD1. Germline V lookup: CDR1 SGHNT, CDR2 YYREEE (reference sequence). The CDR3 spans 14 residues. The V segment lost 5 bases and the J segment 5 bases; nucleotides outside the gene matches: 7. CDR3 bases: TGTGCCAGCAGACCGGACAGGGGTCGGGAGACCCAGTACTTC. Translating it yields CASRPDRGRETQYF.

The rearrangement joins TRBV14 to TRBJ1-1, with D possibly being TRBD1 (5 bases). Germline V gene data show CDR1 as SGHDN and CDR2 as FVKESK. The V end was cut by 1 base, the J end by 1 base, with 7 bases between. The CDR3 is 14 residues long. CDR3 residues: CASSQGGGNTEAFF. CDR3 in DNA: TGTGCCAGCAGCCAAGGGGGGGGGAACACTGAAGCTTTCTTT.

The chain links TRBV5-4 to TRBJ1-2; 11 bases match TRBD1. Germline CDR1 and CDR2: SGHNT and YYREEE (reference sequence). The length of the CDR3 is 14 residues. J was trimmed by 4 bases and V by 4 bases; bases with no gene match: 3. The CDR3 nucleotides are TGTGCCAGCAGCAAGGGACAGGGGGGCTATGGCTACACCTTC. Translated, it gives CASSKGQGGYGYTF.

The chain recombines TRBV2 with TRBJ1-3; no firm D call. The CDR3 has 15 residues. CDR1 and CDR2 from the germline V gene are SNHLY and FYNNEI. The germline V and J ends were trimmed by 0 bases and 0 bases, with 6 bases remaining between them. CDR3 in amino acids: CASSEAPSSGNTIYF. CDR3 DNA sequence: TGTGCCAGCAGTGAAGCCCCGAGCTCTGGAAACACCATATATTTT.

V gene TRBV4-1 combines with J gene TRBJ1-3; TRBD1 agrees at 7 bases. The CDR3 covers 17 residues. The V gene's germline CDR1 is MGHRA and CDR2 YSYEKL. The J segment lost 3 bases and the V segment lost 0 bases, leaving 8 bases of the junction unmatched. CDR3 in amino acids: CASSQDHGTAFGNTIYF. CDR3 DNA: TGCGCCAGCAGCCAAGATCATGGGACAGCTTTTGGAAACACCATATATTTT.